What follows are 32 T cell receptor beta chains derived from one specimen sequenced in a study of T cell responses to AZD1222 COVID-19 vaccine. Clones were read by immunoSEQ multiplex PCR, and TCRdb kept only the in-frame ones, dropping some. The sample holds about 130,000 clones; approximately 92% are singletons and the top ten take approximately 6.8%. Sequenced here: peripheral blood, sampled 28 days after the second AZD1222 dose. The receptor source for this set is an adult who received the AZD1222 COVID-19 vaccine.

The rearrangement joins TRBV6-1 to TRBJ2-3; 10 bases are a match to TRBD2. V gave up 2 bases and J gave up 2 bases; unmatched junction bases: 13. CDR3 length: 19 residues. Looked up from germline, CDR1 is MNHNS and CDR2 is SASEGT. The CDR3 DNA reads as TGTGCCAGCAGTGAAAGGCTATGGTTCCTAGCGGGGGTCACAGATACGCAGTATTTT. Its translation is CASSERLWFLAGVTDTQYF.

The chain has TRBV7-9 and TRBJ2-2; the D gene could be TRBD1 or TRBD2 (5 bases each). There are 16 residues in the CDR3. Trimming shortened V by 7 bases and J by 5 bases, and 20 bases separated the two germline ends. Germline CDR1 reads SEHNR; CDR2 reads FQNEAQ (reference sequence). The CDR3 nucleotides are TGTGCCAGCATTCTAAGGGGCGGCCGGGGTACCGGGGAGCTGTTTTTT. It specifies CASILRGGRGTGELFF.

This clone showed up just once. The CDR3 DNA reads TGTGCCAGCTCACCGGACAGTGAAAAACTGTTTTTT. This gives the protein CASSPDSEKLFF. The chain employs TRBV18 and TRBJ1-4, with a possible D match to TRBD1 (6 bases). This CDR3 is 12 amino acids long. Germline lookup yields CDR1 KGHSH and CDR2 LQKENI. The V gene lost 3 bases and the J gene lost 7 bases, with 6 bases spanning the gap.

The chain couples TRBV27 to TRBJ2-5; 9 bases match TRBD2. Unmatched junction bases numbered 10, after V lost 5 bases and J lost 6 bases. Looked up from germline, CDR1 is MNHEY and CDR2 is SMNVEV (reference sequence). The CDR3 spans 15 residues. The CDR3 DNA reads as TGTGCCAGCAGTCCCTTCGGGCTAGCGGGAAAGACCCAGTACTTC. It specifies CASSPFGLAGKTQYF.

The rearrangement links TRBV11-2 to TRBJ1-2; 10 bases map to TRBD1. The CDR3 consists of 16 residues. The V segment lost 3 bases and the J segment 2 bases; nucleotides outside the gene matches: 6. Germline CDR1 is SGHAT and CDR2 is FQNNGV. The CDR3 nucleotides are TGTGCCAGCAGCTTTCATCCGGGACAGGGGAACTATGGCTACACCTTC. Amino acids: CASSFHPGQGNYGYTF.

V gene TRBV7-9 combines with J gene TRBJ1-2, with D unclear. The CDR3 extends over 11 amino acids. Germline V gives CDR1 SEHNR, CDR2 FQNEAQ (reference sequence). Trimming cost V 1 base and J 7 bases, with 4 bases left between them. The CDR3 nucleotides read TGTGCCAGCAGCTTAGATGGTGGCTACACCTTC. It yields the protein CASSLDGGYTF. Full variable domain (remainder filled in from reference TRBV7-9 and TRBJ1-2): DTGVSQNPRHKITKRGQNVTFRCDPISEHNRLYWYRQTLGQGPEFLTYFQNEAQLEKSRLLSDRFSAERPKGSFSTLEIQRTEQGDSAMYLCASSLDGGYTFGSGTRLTVV.

The DNA for the CDR3 is TGTGCCAGCAGCCAAGAGTCCCGCAATGAGCAGTTCTTC. Protein product: CASSQESRNEQFF. This chain uses TRBV3-1 (or the pseudogene TRBV3-2) with TRBJ2-1; D unresolved. CDR3 length equals 13 residues. CDR1 LGHDT and CDR2 YNNKEL come from the germline V gene (reference sequence). The V end was cut by 0 bases, the J end by 6 bases, with 6 bases between.

In nucleotides, the CDR3 is TGTGCCTCTCAATGGGGGGGGGTCCCTGGAAACACCATATATTTT. Residues: CASQWGGVPGNTIYF. The chain employs TRBV28 and TRBJ1-3; the D gene is possibly TRBD1 (5 bases). This CDR3 has 15 amino acids. Trimming took 11 bases from V and 2 from J, leaving 19 bases between them. Germline loops: CDR1 MDHEN, CDR2 SYDVKM.

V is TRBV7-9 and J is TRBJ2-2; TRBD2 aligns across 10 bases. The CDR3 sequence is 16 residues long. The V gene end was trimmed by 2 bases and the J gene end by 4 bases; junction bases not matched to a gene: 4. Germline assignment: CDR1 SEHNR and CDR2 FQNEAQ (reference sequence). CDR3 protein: CASSLLAGVTTGELFF. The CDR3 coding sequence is TGTGCCAGCAGCTTACTAGCGGGGGTTACCACCGGGGAGCTGTTTTTT.

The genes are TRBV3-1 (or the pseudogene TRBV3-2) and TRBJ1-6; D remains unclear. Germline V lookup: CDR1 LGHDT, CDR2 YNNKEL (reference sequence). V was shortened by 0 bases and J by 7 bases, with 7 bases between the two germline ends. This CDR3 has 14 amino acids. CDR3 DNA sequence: TGTGCCAGCAGCCAAGATTTAAGGAATTCACCCCTCCACTTT. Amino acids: CASSQDLRNSPLHF.

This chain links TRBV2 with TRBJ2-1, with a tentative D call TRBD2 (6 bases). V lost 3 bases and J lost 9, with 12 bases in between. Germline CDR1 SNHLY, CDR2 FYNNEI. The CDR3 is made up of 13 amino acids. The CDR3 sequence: CASSEKGSGEQFF. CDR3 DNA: TGTGCCAGCAGTGAGAAGGGTAGCGGTGAGCAGTTCTTC.

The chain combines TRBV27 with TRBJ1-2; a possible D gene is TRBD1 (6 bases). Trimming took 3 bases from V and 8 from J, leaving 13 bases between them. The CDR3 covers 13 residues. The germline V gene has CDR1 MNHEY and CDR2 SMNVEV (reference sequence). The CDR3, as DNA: TGTGCCAGCAGTTTTACGCAGGGGCAGGGCTACACCTTC. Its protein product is CASSFTQGQGYTF.

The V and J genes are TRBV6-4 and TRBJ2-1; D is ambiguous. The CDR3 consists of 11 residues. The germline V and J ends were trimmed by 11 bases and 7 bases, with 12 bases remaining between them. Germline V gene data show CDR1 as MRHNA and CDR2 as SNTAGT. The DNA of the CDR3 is TGTGCCCTCCGAACGAGGAATGAGCAGTTCTTC. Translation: CALRTRNEQFF.

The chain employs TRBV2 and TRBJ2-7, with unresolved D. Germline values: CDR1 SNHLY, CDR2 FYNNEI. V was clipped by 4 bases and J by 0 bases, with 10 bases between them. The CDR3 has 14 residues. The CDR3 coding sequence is TGTGCCAGCAGTGGATTCCTTATCTCCTACGAGCAGTACTTC. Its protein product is CASSGFLISYEQYF.

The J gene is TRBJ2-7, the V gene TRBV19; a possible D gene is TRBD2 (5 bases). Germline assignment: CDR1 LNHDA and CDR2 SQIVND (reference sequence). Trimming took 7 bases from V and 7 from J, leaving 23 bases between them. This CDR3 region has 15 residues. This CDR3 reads CASNQVGSVPGEQYF. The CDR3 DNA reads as TGTGCCAGTAATCAGGTAGGGAGTGTACCGGGAGAGCAGTACTTC.

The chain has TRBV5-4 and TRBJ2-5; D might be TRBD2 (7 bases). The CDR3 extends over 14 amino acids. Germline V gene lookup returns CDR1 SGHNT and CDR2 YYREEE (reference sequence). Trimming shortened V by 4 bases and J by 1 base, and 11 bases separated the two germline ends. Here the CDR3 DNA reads TGTGCCAGCAGCAACCGGGGGGCCCAAGAGACCCAGTACTTC. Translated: CASSNRGAQETQYF.

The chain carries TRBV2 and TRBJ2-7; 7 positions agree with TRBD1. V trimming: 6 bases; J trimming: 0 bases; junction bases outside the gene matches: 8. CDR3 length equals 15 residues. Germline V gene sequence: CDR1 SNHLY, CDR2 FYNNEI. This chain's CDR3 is CASRMDRWFSYEQYF. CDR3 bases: TGTGCCAGCAGGATGGACAGGTGGTTCTCCTACGAGCAGTACTTC.

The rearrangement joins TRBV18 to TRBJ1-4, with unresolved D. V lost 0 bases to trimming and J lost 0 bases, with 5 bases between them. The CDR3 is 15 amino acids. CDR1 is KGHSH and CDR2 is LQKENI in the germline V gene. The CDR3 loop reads CASSPPHATNEKLFF. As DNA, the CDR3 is TGTGCCAGCTCACCACCCCATGCAACTAATGAAAAACTGTTTTTT.

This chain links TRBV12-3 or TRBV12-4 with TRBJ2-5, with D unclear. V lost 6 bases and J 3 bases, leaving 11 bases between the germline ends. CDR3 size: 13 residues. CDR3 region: CASRNDNKETQYF. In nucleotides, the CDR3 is TGTGCCAGCAGAAATGACAACAAAGAGACCCAGTACTTC.

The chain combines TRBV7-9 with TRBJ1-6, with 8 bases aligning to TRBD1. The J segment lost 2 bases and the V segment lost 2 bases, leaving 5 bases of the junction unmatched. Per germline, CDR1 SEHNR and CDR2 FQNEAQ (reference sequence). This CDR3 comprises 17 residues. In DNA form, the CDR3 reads TGTGCCAGCAGCTTATCGACAGGGGAGGCCTATAATTCACCCCTCCACTTT. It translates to CASSLSTGEAYNSPLHF.

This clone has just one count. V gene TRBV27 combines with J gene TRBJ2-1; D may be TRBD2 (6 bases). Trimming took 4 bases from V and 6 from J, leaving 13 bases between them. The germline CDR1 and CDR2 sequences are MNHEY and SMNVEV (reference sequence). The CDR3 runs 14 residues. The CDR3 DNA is TGTGCCAGCAGTTCGACCCCGGGAGCCAATGAGCAGTTCTTC. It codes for CASSSTPGANEQFF.

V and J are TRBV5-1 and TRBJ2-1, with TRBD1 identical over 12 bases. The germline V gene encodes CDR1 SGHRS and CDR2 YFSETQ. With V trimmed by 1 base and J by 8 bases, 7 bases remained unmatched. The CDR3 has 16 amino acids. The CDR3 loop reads CASSLRGTGGIDEQFF. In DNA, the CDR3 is TGCGCCAGCAGCTTGCGTGGGACAGGGGGCATCGATGAGCAGTTCTTC.

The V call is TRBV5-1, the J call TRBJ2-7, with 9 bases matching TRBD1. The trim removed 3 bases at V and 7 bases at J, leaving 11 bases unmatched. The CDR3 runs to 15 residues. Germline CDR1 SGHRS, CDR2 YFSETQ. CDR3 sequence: CASSSETGQGREQYF. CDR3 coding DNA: TGCGCCAGCAGCTCCGAAACGGGACAGGGAAGGGAGCAGTACTTC.

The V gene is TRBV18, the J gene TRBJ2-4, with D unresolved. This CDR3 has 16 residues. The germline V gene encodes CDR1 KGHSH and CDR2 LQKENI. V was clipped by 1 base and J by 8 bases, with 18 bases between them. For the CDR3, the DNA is TGTGCCAGCTCACCACGTCTCTATTCCCCACAAGACATTCAGTACTTC. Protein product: CASSPRLYSPQDIQYF.

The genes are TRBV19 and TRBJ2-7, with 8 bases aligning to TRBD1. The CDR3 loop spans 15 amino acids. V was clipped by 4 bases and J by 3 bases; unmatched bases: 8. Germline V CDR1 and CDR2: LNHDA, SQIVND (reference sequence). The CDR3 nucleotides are TGTGCCAGTAGTACCGGACAGGGTATTCTCTACGAGCAGTACTTC. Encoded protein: CASSTGQGILYEQYF.

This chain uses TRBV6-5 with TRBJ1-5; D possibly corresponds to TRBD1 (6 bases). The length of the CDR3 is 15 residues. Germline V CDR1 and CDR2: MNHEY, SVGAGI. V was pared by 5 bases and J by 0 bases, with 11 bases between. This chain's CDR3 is CASSPGENSNQPQHF. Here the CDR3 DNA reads TGTGCCAGCAGTCCAGGGGAGAATAGCAATCAGCCCCAGCATTTT.

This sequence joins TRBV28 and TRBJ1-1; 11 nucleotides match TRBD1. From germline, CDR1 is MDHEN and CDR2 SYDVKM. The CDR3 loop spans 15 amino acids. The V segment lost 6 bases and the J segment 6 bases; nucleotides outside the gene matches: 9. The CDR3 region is CASSTGQGEMAEAFF. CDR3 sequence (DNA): TGTGCCAGCAGCACGGGACAGGGGGAGATGGCTGAAGCTTTCTTT.

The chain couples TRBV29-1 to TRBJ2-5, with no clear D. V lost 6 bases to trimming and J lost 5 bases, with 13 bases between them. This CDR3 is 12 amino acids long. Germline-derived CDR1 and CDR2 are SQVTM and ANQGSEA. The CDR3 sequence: CSVGRVRETQYF. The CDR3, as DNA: TGCAGCGTAGGAAGGGTACGGGAGACCCAGTACTTC.

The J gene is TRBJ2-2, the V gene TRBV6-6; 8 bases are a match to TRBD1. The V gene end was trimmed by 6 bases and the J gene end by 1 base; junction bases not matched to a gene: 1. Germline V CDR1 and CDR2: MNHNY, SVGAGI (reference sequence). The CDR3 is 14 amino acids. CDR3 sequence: CASSTGGNTGELFF. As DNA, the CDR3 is TGTGCCAGCAGCACAGGGGGGAACACCGGGGAGCTGTTTTTT.

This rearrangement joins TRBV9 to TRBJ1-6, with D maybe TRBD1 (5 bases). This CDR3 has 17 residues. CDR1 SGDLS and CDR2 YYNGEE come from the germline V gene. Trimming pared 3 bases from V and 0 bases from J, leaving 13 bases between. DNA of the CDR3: TGTGCCAGCAGCGGTCGGGCAGGGAGCTCCTATAATTCACCCCTCCACTTT. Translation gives CASSGRAGSSYNSPLHF.

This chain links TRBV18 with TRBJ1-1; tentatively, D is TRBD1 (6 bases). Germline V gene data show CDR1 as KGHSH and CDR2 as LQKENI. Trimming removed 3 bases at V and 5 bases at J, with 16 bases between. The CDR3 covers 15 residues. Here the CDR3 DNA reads TGTGCCAGCTCACCTTTCAGGGGAGAGAGGACTGAAGCTTTCTTT. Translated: CASSPFRGERTEAFF.

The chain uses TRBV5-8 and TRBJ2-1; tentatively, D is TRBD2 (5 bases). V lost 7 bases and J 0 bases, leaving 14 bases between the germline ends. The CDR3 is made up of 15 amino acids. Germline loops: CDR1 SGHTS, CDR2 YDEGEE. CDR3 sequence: CASSQAGASYNEQFF. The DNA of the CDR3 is TGTGCCAGCTCGCAGGCGGGCGCCTCCTACAATGAGCAGTTCTTC.